These T cell receptor beta chains were read from a single sample in a study of blood T cell repertoires in COVID-19. The data were produced by immunoSEQ multiplex PCR, yet TCRdb's version contains in-frame clones alone and is incomplete. The table has some 97,000 clones, 85% seen once. Material: peripheral blood. These receptors originate from a human donor in a cohort sampled during active COVID-19. Both conserved end residues are part of each CDR3. D genes are given only for firm matches. Not all rows give a size; the values are once, few, many and, for expanded clones, a class.

clone_size j_call d_call v_call cdr3_nt cdr3_aa
NA TRBJ1-2 TRBD1 TRBV19 TGTGCCAGTAACGGACAGGGCCTTAACTATGGCTACACCTTC CASNGQGLNYGYTF
NA TRBJ1-1 TRBD1 TRBV6-5 TGTGCCAGCTCGTACAGGGGGTTGGACACTGAAGCTTTCTTT CASSYRGLDTEAFF
NA TRBJ2-3 TRBD2 TRBV7-9 TGTGCCAGCACCCCATCGGCTAGCGGCTACACAGATACGCAGTATTTT CASTPSASGYTDTQYF
NA TRBJ1-2 TRBD1 TRBV3-1/TRBV3-2 TGTGCCAGCAGCCAAACGAGGACAGGGGGCGCGAATGGCTACACCTTC CASSQTRTGGANGYTF
once TRBJ2-1 TRBD2 TRBV9 TGTGCCAGCAGCTTGACGGCGCTAGCGGGAGGGTATGAGCAGTTCTTC CASSLTALAGGYEQFF
NA TRBJ1-5 NA TRBV6-6 TGTGCCAGCAGGCAGGACTCCGCTCGAGGTCAGCCCCAGCATTTT CASRQDSARGQPQHF
NA TRBJ2-5 NA TRBV4-3 TGCGCCAGCAGCCAAGGAGTCAGGCTGGGAGAGACCCAGTACTTC CASSQGVRLGETQYF
NA TRBJ1-5 NA TRBV2 TGTGCCAGCAGTGGGACGGGAGGAAATCAGCCCCAGCATTTT CASSGTGGNQPQHF
NA TRBJ2-1 TRBD1 TRBV6-2/TRBV6-3 TGTGCCAGCAGTTACTCGTTGACAGGGGATAGGTATAATGAGCAGTTCTTC CASSYSLTGDRYNEQFF
NA TRBJ1-4 NA TRBV10-3 TGTGCCATCAGTGAGTCGGGTCAGGGAGGTGAAAAACTGTTTTTT CAISESGQGGEKLFF
NA TRBJ2-3 TRBD1 TRBV6-6 TGTGCCAGCAGTTACGTAGGGACAGGGTCGGATACGCAGTATTTT CASSYVGTGSDTQYF
NA TRBJ1-2 TRBD1 TRBV18 TGTGCCAGCTCACAGGGACATCCAGGGGGTGGCTACACCTTC CASSQGHPGGGYTF
NA TRBJ2-3 NA TRBV5-1 TGCGCCAGCAGCACAGGGACAACTACTAGCACAGATACGCAGTATTTT CASSTGTTTSTDTQYF
NA TRBJ2-2 TRBD2 TRBV29-1 TGCAGCGCTCGGCTAGCGGGGAGTCCCGGGGAGCTGTTTTTT CSARLAGSPGELFF
NA TRBJ1-4 NA TRBV7-9 TGTGCCAGCAGCTTAGAGGCCAGGGCGTTCCGTAATGAAAAACTGTTTTTT CASSLEARAFRNEKLFF
NA TRBJ2-1 TRBD2 TRBV20-1 TGCAGTGCTAGTTCCAGCGGGAAGGGCAATGAGCAGTTCTTC CSASSSGKGNEQFF
NA TRBJ1-2 TRBD1 TRBV12-5 TGTGCTAGTGGTTTCGACAGGGTATTGTACTATGGCTACACCTTC CASGFDRVLYYGYTF
NA TRBJ2-1 TRBD1 TRBV24-1 TGTGCCACCAGTGATTCCCAACAGGGGATGGGTGAGCAGTTCTTC CATSDSQQGMGEQFF
NA TRBJ2-1 TRBD1 TRBV5-6 TGTGCCAGCAGGGGGACAGGGATAAATGAGCAGTTCTTC CASRGTGINEQFF
few TRBJ2-3 NA TRBV7-2 TGTGCCAGCAACGACGGGGGGCTAAGTACAGATACGCAGTATTTT CASNDGGLSTDTQYF
NA TRBJ2-7 TRBD2 TRBV9 TGTGCCAGCAGAAAGGGACTAGCGGGATACGAGCAGTACTTC CASRKGLAGYEQYF
NA TRBJ2-3 NA TRBV24-1 TGTGCCACCAGTGCCGCTCACTCGGATACGCAGTATTTT CATSAAHSDTQYF
NA TRBJ1-1 NA TRBV2 TGTGCCAGCAGAAAGGACGGGGGGCCTTTGAACACTGAAGCTTTCTTT CASRKDGGPLNTEAFF
NA TRBJ1-4 NA TRBV2 TGTGCCAGCCACAGGGATTATGAAAAACTGTTTTTT CASHRDYEKLFF
NA TRBJ2-1 TRBD2 TRBV5-1 TGCGCCAGCAGCATACTAACTAGCGGCCACAATGAGCAGTTCTTC CASSILTSGHNEQFF
NA TRBJ1-1 NA TRBV2 TGTGCCTGCGAGAGACAAGAAGCTTTCTTT CACERQEAFF
NA TRBJ1-1 NA TRBV6-5 TGTGCCAGCAGCGCCGGGTCTGTGAACACTGAAGCTTTCTTT CASSAGSVNTEAFF
NA TRBJ1-2 TRBD1 TRBV10-3 TGTGCCATCAACCAGGGACAGGGGGCGGTGGGCTACACCTTC CAINQGQGAVGYTF
NA TRBJ1-2 NA TRBV5-4 TGTGCCAGCAGCTTGGCCTCGGGGGGGAGGAATGGCTACACCTTC CASSLASGGRNGYTF
NA TRBJ1-3 NA TRBV23-1 TGCGCCAGCAGTACAATTCTCTGCGGGAGGTCTGGAAACACCATATATTTT CASSTILCGRSGNTIYF